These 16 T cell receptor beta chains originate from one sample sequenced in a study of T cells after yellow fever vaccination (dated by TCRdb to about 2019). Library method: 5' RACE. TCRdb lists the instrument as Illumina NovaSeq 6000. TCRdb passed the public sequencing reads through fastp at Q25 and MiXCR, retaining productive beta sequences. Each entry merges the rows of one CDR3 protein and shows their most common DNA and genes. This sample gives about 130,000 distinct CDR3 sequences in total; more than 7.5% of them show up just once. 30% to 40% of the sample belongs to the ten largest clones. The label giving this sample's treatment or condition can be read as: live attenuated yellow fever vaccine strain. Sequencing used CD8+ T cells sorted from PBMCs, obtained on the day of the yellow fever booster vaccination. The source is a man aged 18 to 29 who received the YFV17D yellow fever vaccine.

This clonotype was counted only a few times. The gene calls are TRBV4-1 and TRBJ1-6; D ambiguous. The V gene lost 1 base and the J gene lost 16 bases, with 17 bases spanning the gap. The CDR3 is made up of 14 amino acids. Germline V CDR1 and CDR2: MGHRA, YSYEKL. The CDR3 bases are TGCGCCAGCAGCCAAGGACTTAGGGCAGGACTTCTCCACTTT. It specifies CASSQGLRAGLLHF.

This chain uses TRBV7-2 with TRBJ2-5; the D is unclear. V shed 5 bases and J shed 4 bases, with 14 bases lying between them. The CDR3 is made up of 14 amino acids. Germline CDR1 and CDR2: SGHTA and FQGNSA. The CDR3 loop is CASSPKLWRETQYF. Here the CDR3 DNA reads TGTGCCAGCAGCCCCAAGTTATGGCGAGAGACCCAGTACTTC.

The CDR3 here is CASSPEQAGFGDTQYF. The DNA of the CDR3 is TGTGCCAGCAGCCCGGAACAAGCGGGGTTCGGAGATACGCAGTATTTT. The gene calls are TRBV4-2 and TRBJ2-3; the match to TRBD2 covers 7 bases. This CDR3 comprises 16 residues. Germline CDR1 and CDR2: LGHNA and YNFKEQ. V shed 4 bases, J shed 5 bases, and the junction held 12 bases outside the gene matches.

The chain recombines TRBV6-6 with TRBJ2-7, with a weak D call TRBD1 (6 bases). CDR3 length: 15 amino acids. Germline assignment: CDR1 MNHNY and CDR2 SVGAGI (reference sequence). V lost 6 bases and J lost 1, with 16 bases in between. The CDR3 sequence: CASRPPDRLSYEQYF. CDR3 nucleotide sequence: TGTGCCAGCAGACCCCCCGACAGGCTTTCCTACGAGCAGTACTTC.

The DNA of the CDR3 is TGCGCCAGCAGCCATGACCCGGGACAGCTTAAGTATGGCTACACCTTC. It encodes CASSHDPGQLKYGYTF. This chain uses TRBV4-3 with TRBJ1-2, with 7 bases identical to TRBD1. There are 16 residues in the CDR3. Germline lookup yields CDR1 LGHNA and CDR2 YSLEER. J was trimmed by 5 bases and V by 3 bases; bases with no gene match: 12.

The DNA for the CDR3 is TGTGCCAGCAGCTTATGGACCTTGGGCAGGGGGTCACCCCTCCACTTT. Translated, it gives CASSLWTLGRGSPLHF. The genes are TRBV7-9 and TRBJ1-6, with 7 bases fitting TRBD1. With 2 bases clipped from V and 10 bases from J, the junction kept 11 bases outside the gene matches. This CDR3 has 16 amino acids. The germline CDR1 and CDR2 sequences are SEHNR and FQNEAQ (reference sequence). The complete variable domain, with remaining parts taken from reference TRBV7-9 and TRBJ1-6, reads DTGVSQNPRHKITKRGQNVTFRCDPISEHNRLYWYRQTLGQGPEFLTYFQNEAQLEKSRLLSDRFSAERPKGSFSTLEIQRTEQGDSAMYLCASSLWTLGRGSPLHFGNGTRLTVT.

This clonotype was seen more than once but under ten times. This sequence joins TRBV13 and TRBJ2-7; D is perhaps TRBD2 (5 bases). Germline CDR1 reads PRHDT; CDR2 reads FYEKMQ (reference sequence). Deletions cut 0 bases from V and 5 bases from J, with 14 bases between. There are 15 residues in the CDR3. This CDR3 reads CASSLGVRALDEQYV. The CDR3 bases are TGTGCCAGCAGCTTAGGAGTGCGGGCCCTGGACGAGCAGTACGTC.

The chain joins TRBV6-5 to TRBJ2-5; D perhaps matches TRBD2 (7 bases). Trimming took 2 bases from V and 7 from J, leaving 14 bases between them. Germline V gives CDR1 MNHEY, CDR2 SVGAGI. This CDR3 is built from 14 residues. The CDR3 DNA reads TGTGCCAGCAGTTACGGGGGGGGCCTTTGGACCCAGTACTTC. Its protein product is CASSYGGGLWTQYF.

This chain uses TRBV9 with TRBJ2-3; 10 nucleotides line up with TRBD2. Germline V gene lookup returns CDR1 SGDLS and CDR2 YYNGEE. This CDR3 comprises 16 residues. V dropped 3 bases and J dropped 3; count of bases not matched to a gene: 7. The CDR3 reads CASSGRSGGATDTQYF. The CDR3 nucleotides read TGTGCCAGCAGCGGCCGGAGCGGGGGGGCGACAGATACGCAGTATTTT.

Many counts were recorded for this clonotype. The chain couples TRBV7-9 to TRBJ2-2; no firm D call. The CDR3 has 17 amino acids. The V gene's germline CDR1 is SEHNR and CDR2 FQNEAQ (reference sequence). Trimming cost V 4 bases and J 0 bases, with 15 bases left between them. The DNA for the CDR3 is TGTGCCAGCAGCTCCATGGCACTCTTACCGAACACCGGGGAGCTGTTTTTT. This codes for CASSSMALLPNTGELFF.

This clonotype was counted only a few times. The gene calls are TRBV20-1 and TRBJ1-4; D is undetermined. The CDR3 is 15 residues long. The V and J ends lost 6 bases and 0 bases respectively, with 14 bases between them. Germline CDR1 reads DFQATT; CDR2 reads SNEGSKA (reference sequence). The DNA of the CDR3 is TGCAGTGCCTCACCGCGGGAACCAACTAATGAAAAACTGTTTTTT. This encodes CSASPREPTNEKLFF.

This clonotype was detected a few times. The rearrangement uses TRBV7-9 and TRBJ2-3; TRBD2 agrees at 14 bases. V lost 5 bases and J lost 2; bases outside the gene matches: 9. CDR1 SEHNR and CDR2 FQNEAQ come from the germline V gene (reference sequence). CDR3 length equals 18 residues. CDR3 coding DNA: TGTGCCAGCAGCCGAGGGACTAGCGGGGGAGCCGACACAGATACGCAGTATTTT. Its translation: CASSRGTSGGADTDTQYF.

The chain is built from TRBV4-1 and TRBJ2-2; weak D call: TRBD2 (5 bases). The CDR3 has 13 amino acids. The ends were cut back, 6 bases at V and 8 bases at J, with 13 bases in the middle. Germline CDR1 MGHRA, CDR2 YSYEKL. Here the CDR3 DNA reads TGCGCCAGCAGTCCCCTAAGGGAGGGGGAGCTGTTTTTT. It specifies CASSPLREGELFF.

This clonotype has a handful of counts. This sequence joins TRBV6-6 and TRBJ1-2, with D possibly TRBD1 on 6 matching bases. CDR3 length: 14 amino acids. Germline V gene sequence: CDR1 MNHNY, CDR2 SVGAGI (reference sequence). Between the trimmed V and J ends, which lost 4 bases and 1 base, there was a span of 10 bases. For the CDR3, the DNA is TGTGCCAGCAGTTGGGACACTCTTAACTATGGCTACACCTTC. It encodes CASSWDTLNYGYTF.

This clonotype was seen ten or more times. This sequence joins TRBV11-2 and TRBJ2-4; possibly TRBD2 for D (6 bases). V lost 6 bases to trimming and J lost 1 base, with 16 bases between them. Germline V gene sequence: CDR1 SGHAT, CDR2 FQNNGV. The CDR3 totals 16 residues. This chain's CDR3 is CASSPPEGLAKNIQYF. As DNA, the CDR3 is TGTGCCAGCAGTCCCCCGGAGGGTTTGGCCAAAAACATTCAGTACTTC.

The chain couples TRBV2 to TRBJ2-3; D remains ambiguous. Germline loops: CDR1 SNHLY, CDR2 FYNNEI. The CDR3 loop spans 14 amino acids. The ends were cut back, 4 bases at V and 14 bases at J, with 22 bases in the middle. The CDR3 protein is CASSAADGLAWPYF. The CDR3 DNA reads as TGTGCCAGCAGTGCGGCTGATGGCCTCGCTTGGCCGTATTTT.